The 9 T cell receptor beta chains presented below share a single source sample, sequenced in a study of synovial regulatory T cells in juvenile arthritis. Clones were sequenced by immunoSEQ multiplex PCR, and TCRdb holds only the in-frame ones, with some missing. The sample yields under 10,000 clones, of which the top ten take up approximately 2%. The sequenced sample was Treg cells from blood. Subset here: remaining (HLA-DR-negative) circulating blood Treg cells. The receptors here all came from a donor aged 2-35 years with juvenile idiopathic arthritis.

The chain employs TRBV4-1 and TRBJ2-5; TCRdb outputs TRBD1, but without DNA this stays unchecked. CDR1 and CDR2 from the germline V gene are MGHRA and YSYEKL. This CDR3 spans 14 amino acids. The record lacks a DNA sequence. CDR3 region: CASSLTGIQETQYF.

The V and J genes are TRBV18 and TRBJ2-7. The CDR3 length is 15 residues. No DNA is recorded. The germline V gene encodes CDR1 KGHSH and CDR2 LQKENI. CDR3 region: CASSPVRGLAYEQYF.

V gene TRBV27 combines with J gene TRBJ1-6; with no DNA, the TCRdb D assignment of TRBD1 cannot be verified. This CDR3 spans 14 amino acids. This entry has no DNA. The V gene's germline CDR1 is MNHEY and CDR2 SMNVEV (reference sequence). CDR3 region: CASGRDRGASPLHF.

The chain couples TRBV4-1 to TRBJ2-1; TCRdb gives TRBD1 as the D gene, but with no DNA this cannot be confirmed. The CDR3 runs to 16 residues. The nucleotide record is missing. CDR1 and CDR2 (germline): MGHRA, YSYEKL. CDR3 amino acids: CASSQDRDSSYNEQFF.

The rearrangement joins TRBV20-1 to TRBJ1-1. The V gene's germline CDR1 is DFQATT and CDR2 SNEGSKA (reference sequence). This CDR3 has 11 amino acids. The nucleotide record is missing. This chain's CDR3 is CSAGEVIKAFF.

This clone registers medium-sized by frequency. This chain joins TRBV10-3 and TRBJ1-6. The CDR3 spans 15 residues. The record lacks a DNA sequence. Germline CDR1 reads ENHRY; CDR2 reads SYGVKD. The chain's CDR3 is CAIRAGGQDNSPLHF.

The chain recombines TRBV27 with TRBJ1-2. The CDR3 consists of 14 residues. No DNA is given. The germline CDR1 and CDR2 sequences are MNHEY and SMNVEV (reference sequence). The chain's CDR3 is CASARGLLDYGYTF.

The chain joins TRBV6-1 to TRBJ1-2. CDR1 and CDR2 (germline): MNHNS, SASEGT. The CDR3 spans 14 residues. Only the protein sequence is given. The CDR3 sequence: CASSPMSGTYGYTF.

Considering frequency, this clone is medium-sized. V usage is TRBV14 and J usage is TRBJ2-3. The CDR3 sequence is 13 residues long. The DNA sequence is not available. CDR1 is SGHDN, CDR2 FVKESK, per germline. Here the CDR3 reads CASSQYREGTQYF.